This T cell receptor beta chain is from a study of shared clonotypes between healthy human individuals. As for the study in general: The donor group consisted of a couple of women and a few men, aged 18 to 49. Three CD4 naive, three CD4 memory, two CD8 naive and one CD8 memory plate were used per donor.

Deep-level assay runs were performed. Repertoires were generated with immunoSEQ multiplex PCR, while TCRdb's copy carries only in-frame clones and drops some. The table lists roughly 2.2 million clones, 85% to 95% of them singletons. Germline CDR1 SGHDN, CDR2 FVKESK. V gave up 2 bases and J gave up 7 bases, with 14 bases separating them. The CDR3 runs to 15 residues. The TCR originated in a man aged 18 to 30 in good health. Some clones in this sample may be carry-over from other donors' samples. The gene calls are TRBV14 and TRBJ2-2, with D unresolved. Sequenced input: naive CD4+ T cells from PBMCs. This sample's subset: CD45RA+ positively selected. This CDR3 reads CASSQQPGLGGELFF. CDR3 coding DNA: TGTGCCAGCAGCCAACAGCCAGGTTTGGGCGGGGAGCTGTTTTTT.